One and the same sample provided the 26 T cell receptor beta chains below, sequenced in a study of T cells in Graves' hyperthyroidism and ophthalmopathy. Amplification of TCR beta CDR3 regions was performed using RNA transcripts as template. During a first-round RT-PCR of the TCR CDR3, the HTBI primer set was used. A single record per CDR3 protein comes from TCRdb applying MiXCR to the multiplex PCR reads. This sample has about 540,000 distinct CDR3 sequences; around 42% occur once, and the top ten carry around 7.7%. Sequencing input: peripheral blood or thyroid tissue (not recorded which). Every receptor here comes from a woman under 30 with Graves' hyperthyroidism.

In its sample, this clonotype was seen many times. The chain is built from TRBV7-8 and TRBJ1-5; no firm D call. The CDR3 loop spans 15 amino acids. The V gene lost 4 bases and the J gene lost 1 base, with 11 bases spanning the gap. In germline, CDR1 is SGHVS, CDR2 FQNEAQ. For the CDR3, the DNA is TGTGCCAGCAGCTGGTCGGACGCAAGCAATCAGCCCCAGCATTTT. This translates into CASSWSDASNQPQHF.

This clonotype has a count of ten or more. This chain joins TRBV11-2 and TRBJ2-5; TRBD2 aligns across 9 bases. Unmatched junction bases numbered 6, after V lost 3 bases and J lost 1 base. CDR3 length equals 16 residues. Germline V gene sequence: CDR1 SGHAT, CDR2 FQNNGV. The CDR3 nucleotides read TGTGCCAGCAGCTTGTTGCGGGAGGGCCTCCAAGAGACCCAGTACTTC. It codes for CASSLLREGLQETQYF. The variable domain in full, with the rest retrieved from reference TRBV11-2 and TRBJ2-5, is EAGVAQSPRYKIIEKRQSVAFWCNPISGHATLYWYQQILGQGPKLLIQFQNNGVVDDSQLPKDRFSAERLKGVDSTLKIQPAKLEDSAVYLCASSLLREGLQETQYFGPGTRLLVL.

The V and J genes are TRBV29-1 and TRBJ2-5; 7 bases are a match to TRBD1. The CDR3 length is 13 residues. Germline-derived CDR1 and CDR2 are SQVTM and ANQGSEA. The V gene end was trimmed by 8 bases and the J gene end by 2 bases; junction bases not matched to a gene: 8. In DNA form, the CDR3 reads TGCAGCACTGTTGGGGGACAGCAAGAGACCCAGTACTTC. It encodes CSTVGGQQETQYF.

Points on this clonotype: Sequence at one end of the junction differs from germline and may be a read error. V and J are TRBV11-2 and TRBJ2-5, with 7 bases matching TRBD2. This CDR3 is 15 amino acids long. Per the germline V gene, CDR1 is SGHAT and CDR2 is FQNNGV. The CDR3 DNA reads TGTGCCAGCAGCTTAGAATGGGGCGGGGGAGAGCCCCAGTACTTC. It encodes CASSLEWGGGEPQYF.

The V gene is TRBV6-5, the J gene TRBJ2-7; TRBD1 aligns across 9 bases. J lost 8 bases, V lost 5 bases, and 10 bases had no gene match. CDR1 is MNHEY and CDR2 is SVGAGI in the germline V gene. The CDR3 covers 14 residues. Here the CDR3 reads CASSTPGQGMKQYF. The CDR3 DNA reads TGTGCCAGCAGTACTCCGGGACAGGGAATGAAGCAGTACTTC.

This clonotype was recorded many times. The genes are TRBV24-1 and TRBJ2-2, with 10 positions matching TRBD2. The ends lost 9 bases at V and 6 bases at J; junction bases unmatched: 15. This CDR3 region has 17 residues. Germline lookup yields CDR1 KGHDR and CDR2 SFDVKD. CDR3 nucleotides: TGTGCCACCTCAGAGGGACTAGCGACATCTGCGGCCGGGGAGCTGTTTTTT. Translation gives CATSEGLATSAAGELFF.

With respect to this clonotype: Since a much larger clone is just one base distant, this may be a read error. The conserved phenylalanine or tryptophan is not found at the CDR3 terminus, so this likely reflects a read error. This sequence joins TRBV4-1 and TRBJ1-5; unclear D gene. Looked up from germline, CDR1 is MGHRA and CDR2 is YSYEKL. The CDR3 covers 15 residues. V was trimmed by 0 bases and J by 2 bases, leaving 8 bases between them. CDR3 in DNA: TGCGCCAGCAGCCAAGATTTGGAACGCAATCAGCCCCAGCATCTT. This codes for CASSQDLERNQPQHL.

In DNA, the CDR3 is TGTGCCAGCAGCTTAGTGGGCGGGAGGGGGAGCACAGATACGCAGTATTTT. This sequence encodes CASSLVGGRGSTDTQYF. The genes are TRBV7-2 and TRBJ2-3; 9 bases are shared with TRBD2. CDR1 is SGHTA and CDR2 is FQGNSA in the germline V gene. J was trimmed by 0 bases and V by 1 base; bases with no gene match: 5. The CDR3 contains 17 residues.

V is TRBV20-1 and J is TRBJ2-7; D may be TRBD2 (9 bases). The CDR3 is made up of 16 amino acids. The germline gives CDR1 DFQATT, CDR2 SNEGSKA (reference sequence). The V end was cut by 6 bases, the J end by 2 bases, with 23 bases between. This CDR3 reads CSAGSGGTGRTYEQYF. CDR3 nucleotides: TGCAGTGCAGGGAGCGGGGGGACAGGAAGAACCTACGAGCAGTACTTC.

In this sample, this clonotype turned up many times. V gene TRBV11-2 combines with J gene TRBJ2-7; 8 bases agree with TRBD2. The junction had 2 bases not matched to a gene; V was cut back by 2 bases and J by 5 bases. This CDR3 is built from 13 residues. Germline V gives CDR1 SGHAT, CDR2 FQNNGV. The CDR3 reads CASSLSGSHEQYF. CDR3 DNA sequence: TGTGCCAGCAGCTTAAGCGGGAGCCACGAGCAGTACTTC.

Concerning this clonotype itself: Since the CDR3 does not end with the conserved phenylalanine or tryptophan, this likely comes from a read error. Because the CDR3's place on the DNA is in doubt, the DNA is left out and the CDR3 is given as listed by TCRdb. The V call is TRBV2, the J call TRBJ1-1; whether TRBD1, the table's D call, matches the DNA was not checked. The CDR3 length is 10 residues, termini included. Germline V gene lookup returns CDR1 SNHLY and CDR2 FYNNEI. CDR3 in amino acids: CASSPGTGGY.

This clonotype came up many times. The V gene is TRBV20-1, the J gene TRBJ2-5; 7 positions agree with TRBD2. Germline CDR1 reads DFQATT; CDR2 reads SNEGSKA (reference sequence). The CDR3 has 15 residues. After removal of 0 bases from V and 4 bases from J, the junction contained 8 bases not matched to a gene. CDR3 nucleotide sequence: TGCAGTGCTAGAGAGGAGGGAGGGCTAGGAGAGACCCAGTACTTC. This gives the protein CSAREEGGLGETQYF.

The chain uses TRBV19 and TRBJ2-1, with 9 bases lining up with TRBD2. Germline-derived CDR1 and CDR2 are LNHDA and SQIVND (reference sequence). The CDR3 loop spans 14 amino acids. The J segment lost 5 bases and the V segment lost 5 bases, leaving 4 bases of the junction unmatched. The CDR3 region is CASSRTSADNEQFF. The CDR3 DNA is TGTGCCAGTAGTCGGACTAGCGCGGACAATGAGCAGTTCTTC.

This clonotype was detected only a few times. The chain has TRBV4-3 and TRBJ1-3; D perhaps matches TRBD1 (5 bases). CDR1 and CDR2 (germline): LGHNA, YSLEER. The CDR3 is 16 amino acids. With 4 bases removed from V and 0 bases from J, the gap between germline ends came to 13 bases. CDR3 region: CASSRGTLSSGNTIYF. CDR3 DNA: TGCGCCAGCAGCCGTGGGACTCTCAGCTCTGGAAACACCATATATTTT.

This clonotype was found many times. The chain carries TRBV7-9 and TRBJ1-4; tentative D call: TRBD1 (5 bases). Trimming shortened V by 7 bases and J by 0 bases, and 9 bases separated the two germline ends. Germline loops: CDR1 SEHNR, CDR2 FQNEAQ (reference sequence). CDR3 length: 14 residues. The CDR3 is CASTEQATNEKLFF. In DNA, the CDR3 is TGTGCCAGCACCGAACAGGCAACTAATGAAAAACTGTTTTTT.

V gene TRBV29-1 combines with J gene TRBJ2-7; 8 nucleotides line up with TRBD1. Germline values: CDR1 SQVTM, CDR2 ANQGSEA. After removal of 4 bases from V and 5 bases from J, the junction contained 10 bases not matched to a gene. CDR3 size: 14 residues. The CDR3 DNA sequence: TGCAGCGTTGGACCGCAGGGGGCGCGACACGAGCAGTACTTC. Amino acid sequence: CSVGPQGARHEQYF.

Details on this clonotype: The germline gene is not matched at one end of the junction; a read error may be the cause. The chain combines TRBV20-1 with TRBJ2-5, with TRBD2 matching 8 bases. CDR1 and CDR2 (germline): DFQATT, SNEGSKA (reference sequence). This CDR3 region has 14 residues. The CDR3 sequence: CSATGGGVQEAQYF. The CDR3 DNA reads TGCAGTGCTACGGGAGGGGGAGTCCAAGAGGCCCAGTACTTC.

This clonotype was counted at least ten times. The V and J genes are TRBV7-8 and TRBJ2-2; tentatively, D is TRBD2 (6 bases). Looked up from germline, CDR1 is SGHVS and CDR2 is FQNEAQ. V lost 5 bases, J lost 1 base, and 17 bases lay in between. The CDR3 spans 17 residues. The CDR3 loop is CASSQDWDSLNTGELFF. As DNA, the CDR3 is TGTGCCAGCAGCCAAGACTGGGACTCTCTGAACACCGGGGAGCTGTTTTTT.

This chain connects TRBV20-1 to TRBJ2-3, with 10 bases fitting TRBD1. The CDR3 totals 16 residues. CDR1 DFQATT and CDR2 SNEGSKA come from the germline V gene (reference sequence). With 1 base clipped from V and 5 bases from J, the junction kept 9 bases outside the gene matches. CDR3 nucleotides: TGCAGTGCTAGAGGTCGAAGGGGACAGGGGTTAGATACGCAGTATTTT. It is translated as CSARGRRGQGLDTQYF.

This clonotype was recorded at least ten times. The chain is built from TRBV5-1 and TRBJ1-1; D unresolved. Germline V gene sequence: CDR1 SGHRS, CDR2 YFSETQ. The V gene lost 2 bases and the J gene lost 1 base, with 12 bases spanning the gap. CDR3 length equals 15 residues. The CDR3 is CASSFLTPENTEAFF. CDR3 coding DNA: TGCGCCAGCAGCTTTTTGACCCCGGAGAACACTGAAGCTTTCTTT.

The V call is TRBV20-1, the J call TRBJ2-7; 15 positions match TRBD2. The CDR3 loop spans 16 amino acids. CDR1 is DFQATT, CDR2 SNEGSKA, per germline (reference sequence). The trim removed 6 bases at V and 7 bases at J, leaving 13 bases unmatched. CDR3 in amino acids: CSASGLAGGPRDEQYF. The CDR3 DNA follows: TGCAGTGCCTCGGGACTAGCGGGAGGTCCGCGTGATGAGCAGTACTTC.

The chain is built from TRBV29-1 and TRBJ2-1, with TRBD2 identical over 13 bases. This CDR3 is 14 amino acids long. The germline CDR1 and CDR2 sequences are SQVTM and ANQGSEA. Losses at the gene ends were 7 bases for V and 4 bases for J; bases not matched to a gene: 4. The CDR3 spells CSAGTSGVYNEQFF. As DNA, the CDR3 is TGCAGCGCCGGGACTAGCGGGGTATACAATGAGCAGTTCTTC.

This clonotype was recorded many times. The chain recombines TRBV7-9 with TRBJ1-6; tentative D call: TRBD1 (5 bases). V lost 6 bases and J lost 4, with 16 bases in between. Germline loops: CDR1 SEHNR, CDR2 FQNEAQ (reference sequence). CDR3 size: 16 residues. CDR3 amino acids: CASRGAQGRYNSPLHF. The CDR3 DNA is TGTGCCAGCAGAGGGGCCCAGGGTCGATATAATTCACCCCTCCACTTT.

The chain has TRBV4-3 and TRBJ1-1; a weak D match, TRBD1 (5 bases). Germline V gene sequence: CDR1 LGHNA, CDR2 YSLEER. Trimming pared 5 bases from V and 2 bases from J, leaving 30 bases between. The CDR3 is 20 residues long. CDR3 protein: CASSVNRGGTSKFVNTEAFF. The CDR3 region has the DNA TGCGCCAGCAGCGTCAACCGGGGGGGGACTTCAAAATTTGTTAACACTGAAGCTTTCTTT.

The rearrangement joins TRBV7-9 to TRBJ1-1; D might be TRBD1 (5 bases). The CDR3 totals 16 residues. Germline V gene lookup returns CDR1 SEHNR and CDR2 FQNEAQ (reference sequence). The V and J ends lost 3 bases and 0 bases respectively, with 14 bases between them. In DNA, the CDR3 is TGTGCCAGCAGCTTTAACGGGGGGAGCATGAACACTGAAGCTTTCTTT. This gives the protein CASSFNGGSMNTEAFF. Drawing the rest from reference TRBV7-9 and TRBJ1-1, the complete variable domain is DTGVSQNPRHKITKRGQNVTFRCDPISEHNRLYWYRQTLGQGPEFLTYFQNEAQLEKSRLLSDRFSAERPKGSFSTLEIQRTEQGDSAMYLCASSFNGGSMNTEAFFGQGTRLTVV.

A note on this clonotype: A much larger clone lies a single base off, so this may be a read error. V is TRBV5-1 and J is TRBJ1-4, with D possibly TRBD1 on 5 matching bases. CDR3 length equals 14 residues. Per the germline V gene, CDR1 is SGHRS and CDR2 is YFSETQ. This CDR3 is CASSPRDGAEKLLF. For the CDR3, the DNA is TGCGCCAGCAGCCCCAGGGATGGGGCTGAAAAACTGCTTTTT. Drawing the rest from reference TRBV5-1 and TRBJ1-4, the complete variable domain is KAGVTQTPRYLIKTRGQQVTLSCSPISGHRSVSWYQQTPGQGLQFLFEYFSETQRNKGNFPGRFSGRQFSNSRSEMNVSTLELGDSALYLCASSPRDGAEKLLFGSGTQLSVL.